The subject of this entry is one T cell receptor (beta chain). Its antigen remains unknown. These data are taken from a study of T cell responses to AZD1222 COVID-19 vaccine. V trimming: 5 bases; J trimming: 6 bases; junction bases outside the gene matches: 5. This CDR3 comprises 14 residues. Germline assignment: CDR1 MGHDK and CDR2 SYGVNS. The protocol was immunoSEQ multiplex PCR, while the TCRdb copy is restricted to in-frame clones and leaves out a portion. Altogether some 140,000 clones are present, approximately 90% being singletons, with the ten largest covering about 5.5%. General observations from the study: Researchers report vaccine-associated CD4 TCRs spanning spike, with dominance at 160-218 and 743-854. Females outnumbered males among donors, who were mostly white British; clonal diversity was possibly underestimated.

This chain joins TRBV25-1 and TRBJ2-3; 10 bases agree with TRBD1. This sequence was found in an adult in good health. The sample here was peripheral blood, taken on day 0 of AZD1222 vaccination. The CDR3 sequence is CASSMGTGVDTQYF. CDR3 DNA sequence: TGTGCCAGCAGTATGGGGACAGGGGTGGATACGCAGTATTTT. Drawing the rest from reference TRBV25-1 and TRBJ2-3, the complete variable domain is EADIYQTPRYLVIGTGKKITLECSQTMGHDKMYWYQQDPGMELHLIHYSYGVNSTEKGDLSSESTVSRIRTEHFPLTLESARPSHTSQYLCASSMGTGVDTQYFGPGTRLTVL.